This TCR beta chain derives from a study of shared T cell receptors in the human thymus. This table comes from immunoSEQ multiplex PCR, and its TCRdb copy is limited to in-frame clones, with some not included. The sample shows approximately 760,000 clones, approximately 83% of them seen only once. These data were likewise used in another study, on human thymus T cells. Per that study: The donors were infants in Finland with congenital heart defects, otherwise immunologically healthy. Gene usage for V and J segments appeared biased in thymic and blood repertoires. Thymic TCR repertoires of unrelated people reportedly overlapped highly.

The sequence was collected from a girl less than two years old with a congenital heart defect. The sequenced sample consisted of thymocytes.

This chain's CDR3 is CASSQEWVRRFYEQYF. In DNA form, the CDR3 reads TGCGCCAGCAGCCAAGAGTGGGTGCGGAGGTTCTACGAGCAGTACTTC. J is TRBJ2-7 and V is TRBV4-1, with D tentatively TRBD2 (5 bases). Germline CDR1 MGHRA, CDR2 YSYEKL. V lost 0 bases to trimming and J lost 3 bases, with 15 bases between them. The CDR3 spans 16 residues.